The source of this T cell receptor (beta chain) is a study of response to subunit inactivated influenza vaccine. The CDR3 covers 14 residues. The V segment lost 4 bases and the J segment 0 bases; nucleotides outside the gene matches: 4. CDR1 is SGHRS, CDR2 YFSETQ, per germline. This clonotype was detected only a few times. TCRdb called the RT-PCR reads again in MiXCR, with one record for every CDR3 protein. In the table there are more than 150,000 distinct CDR3 sequences, about 10% of which are singletons. The sequenced sample was non-naive T cells sorted from PBMCs, obtained on the day of vaccination. This TCR came from a man aged 45-60 years who received an inactivated influenza vaccine. The chain couples TRBV5-1 to TRBJ2-7, with TRBD2 matching 7 bases. CDR3 nucleotides: TGCGCCAGCAGCCCACTAGCGAGCTCCTACGAGCAGTACTTC. Its translation is CASSPLASSYEQYF. Drawing the rest from reference TRBV5-1 and TRBJ2-7, the complete variable domain is KAGVTQTPRYLIKTRGQQVTLSCSPISGHRSVSWYQQTPGQGLQFLFEYFSETQRNKGNFPGRFSGRQFSNSRSEMNVSTLELGDSALYLCASSPLASSYEQYFGPGTRLTVT.